The entry below describes one T cell receptor (beta chain). In the original processing: The assay estimated nucleated cells by amplifying reference gene primers. Only in-frame clones appear in the TCRdb table, and some are missing; sequencing was by immunoSEQ multiplex PCR. From that table come the V and J calls and clone size; the DNA was used to work out D and trimming. The profile shows tens of thousands of clones, more than 80% of them singletons. Participants were placed into cohorts based on the clinical history they reported. The sample comes from a study of blood T cell repertoires in COVID-19. On the study more broadly: The cDNA or gDNA used as material had been derived from T cells, B-cell-depleted T cells, or PBMCs.

The germline gives CDR1 MNHEY, CDR2 SMNVEV (reference sequence). CDR3 length: 13 amino acids. V lost 7 bases and J 4 bases, leaving 13 bases between the germline ends. The sequenced sample was PBMCs or T cells enriched from blood (not recorded which). The chain is built from TRBV27 and TRBJ1-2; maybe TRBD1 (6 bases). This TCR derives from a woman in her forties with acute COVID-19. CDR3 sequence (DNA): TGTGCCAGCAAATATACAGGGACCTATGGCTACACCTTC. It translates to CASKYTGTYGYTF.